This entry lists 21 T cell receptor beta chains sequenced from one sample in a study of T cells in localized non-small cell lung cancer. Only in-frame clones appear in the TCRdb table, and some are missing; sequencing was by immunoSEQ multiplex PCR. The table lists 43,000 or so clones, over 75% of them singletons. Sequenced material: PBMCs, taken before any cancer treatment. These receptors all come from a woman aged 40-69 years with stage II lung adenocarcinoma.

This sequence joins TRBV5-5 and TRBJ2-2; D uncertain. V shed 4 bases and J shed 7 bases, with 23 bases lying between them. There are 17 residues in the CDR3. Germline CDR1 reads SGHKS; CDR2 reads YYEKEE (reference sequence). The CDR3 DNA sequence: TGTGCCAGCAGCCCTTCGGATTCCCTCGGATCGGGCGGGGAGCTGTTTTTT. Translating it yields CASSPSDSLGSGGELFF.

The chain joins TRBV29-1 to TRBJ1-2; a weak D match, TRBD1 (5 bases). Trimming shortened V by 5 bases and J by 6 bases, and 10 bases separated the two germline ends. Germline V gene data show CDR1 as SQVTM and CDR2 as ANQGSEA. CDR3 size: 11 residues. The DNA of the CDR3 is TGCAGCGTTAAATGGGGGGATGGCTACACCTTC. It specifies CSVKWGDGYTF.

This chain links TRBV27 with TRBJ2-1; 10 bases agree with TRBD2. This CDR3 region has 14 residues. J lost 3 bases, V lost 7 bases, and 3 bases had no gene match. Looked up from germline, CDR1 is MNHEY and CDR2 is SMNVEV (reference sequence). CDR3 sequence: CASTRTSGYNEQFF. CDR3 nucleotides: TGTGCCAGCACCCGGACTAGCGGCTACAATGAGCAGTTCTTC.

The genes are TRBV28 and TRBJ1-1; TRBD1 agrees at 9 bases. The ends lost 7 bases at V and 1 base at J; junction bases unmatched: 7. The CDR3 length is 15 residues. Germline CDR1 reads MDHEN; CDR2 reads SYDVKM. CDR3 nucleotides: TGTGCCAGCATTGGACAGGGGACTGGGAACACTGAAGCTTTCTTT. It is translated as CASIGQGTGNTEAFF.

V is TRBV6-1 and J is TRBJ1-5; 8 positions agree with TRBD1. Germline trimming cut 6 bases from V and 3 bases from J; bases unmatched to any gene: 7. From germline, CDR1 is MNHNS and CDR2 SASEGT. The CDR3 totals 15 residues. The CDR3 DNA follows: TGTGCCAGCAGCGCTGACAGGGGACTCAATCAGCCCCAGCATTTT. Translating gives CASSADRGLNQPQHF.

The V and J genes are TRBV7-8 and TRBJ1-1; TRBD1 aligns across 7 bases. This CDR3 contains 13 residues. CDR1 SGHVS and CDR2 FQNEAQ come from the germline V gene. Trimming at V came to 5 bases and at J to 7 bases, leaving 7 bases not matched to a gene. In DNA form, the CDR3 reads TGTGCCAGCAGCATTACCGGGACAGTTGAAGCTTTCTTT. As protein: CASSITGTVEAFF.

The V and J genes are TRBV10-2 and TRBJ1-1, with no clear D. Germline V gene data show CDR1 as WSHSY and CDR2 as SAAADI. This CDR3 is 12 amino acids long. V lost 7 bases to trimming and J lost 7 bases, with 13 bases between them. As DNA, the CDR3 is TGCGCCAGCACAGAGCGTTCAGTTGAAGCTTTCTTT. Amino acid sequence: CASTERSVEAFF.

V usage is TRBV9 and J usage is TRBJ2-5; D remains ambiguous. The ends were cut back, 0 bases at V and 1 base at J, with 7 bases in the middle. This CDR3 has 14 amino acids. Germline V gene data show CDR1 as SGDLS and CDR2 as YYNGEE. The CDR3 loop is CASSVGSSQETQYF. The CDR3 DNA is TGTGCCAGCAGCGTAGGTAGCAGCCAAGAGACCCAGTACTTC. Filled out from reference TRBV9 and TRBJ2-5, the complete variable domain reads DSGVTQTPKHLITATGQRVTLRCSPRSGDLSVYWYQQSLDQGLQFLIQYYNGEERAKGNILERFSAQQFPDLHSELNLSSLELGDSALYFCASSVGSSQETQYFGPGTRLLVL.

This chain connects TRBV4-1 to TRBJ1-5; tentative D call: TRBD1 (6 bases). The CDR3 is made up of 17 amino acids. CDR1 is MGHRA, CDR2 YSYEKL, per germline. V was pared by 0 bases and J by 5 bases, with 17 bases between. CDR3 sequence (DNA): TGCGCCAGCAGCCAAGAACTAGCTGGGACACCCTATCAGCCCCAGCATTTT. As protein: CASSQELAGTPYQPQHF.

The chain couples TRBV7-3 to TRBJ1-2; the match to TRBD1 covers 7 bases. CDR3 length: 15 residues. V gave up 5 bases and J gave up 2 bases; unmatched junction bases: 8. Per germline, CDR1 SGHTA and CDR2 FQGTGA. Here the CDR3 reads CASSPGAGGNYGYTF. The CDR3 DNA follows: TGTGCCAGCAGCCCCGGGGCAGGGGGAAACTATGGCTACACCTTC.

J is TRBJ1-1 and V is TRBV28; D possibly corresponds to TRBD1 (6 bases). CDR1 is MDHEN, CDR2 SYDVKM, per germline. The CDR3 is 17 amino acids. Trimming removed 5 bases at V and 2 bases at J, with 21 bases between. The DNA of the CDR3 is TGTGCCAGCAGTATCATCCCCTCGGACAGCATAAACACTGAAGCTTTCTTT. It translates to CASSIIPSDSINTEAFF.

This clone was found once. CDR3 nucleotides: TGCGCCAGCAGCCAAAAAGTAAGCGGTCAGAGAGATGAAAAACTGTTTTTT. Translating gives CASSQKVSGQRDEKLFF. The chain combines TRBV4-1 with TRBJ1-4, with D unresolved. The CDR3 is made up of 17 amino acids. V was cut by 2 bases and J by 6 bases, with 19 bases left in between. Per the germline V gene, CDR1 is MGHRA and CDR2 is YSYEKL.

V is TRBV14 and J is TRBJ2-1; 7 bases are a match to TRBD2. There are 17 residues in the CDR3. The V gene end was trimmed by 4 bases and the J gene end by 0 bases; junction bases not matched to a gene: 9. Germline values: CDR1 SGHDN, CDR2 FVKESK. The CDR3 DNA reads TGTGCCAGCAGCCCGCCCGGGGCGGGAGCCTCCTACAATGAGCAGTTCTTC. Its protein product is CASSPPGAGASYNEQFF.

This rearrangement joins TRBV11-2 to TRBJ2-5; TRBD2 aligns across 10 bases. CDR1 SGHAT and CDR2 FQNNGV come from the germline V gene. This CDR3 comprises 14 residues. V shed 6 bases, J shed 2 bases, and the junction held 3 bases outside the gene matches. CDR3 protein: CASRRAGGQETQYF. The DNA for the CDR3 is TGTGCCAGCAGGCGAGCGGGGGGGCAAGAGACCCAGTACTTC.

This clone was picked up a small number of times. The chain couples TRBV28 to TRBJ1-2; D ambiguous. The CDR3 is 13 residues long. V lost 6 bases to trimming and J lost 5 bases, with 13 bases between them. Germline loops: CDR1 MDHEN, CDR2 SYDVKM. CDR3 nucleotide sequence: TGTGCCAGCAGCGCGGCCCCTTTATATGGCTACACCTTC. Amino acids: CASSAAPLYGYTF.

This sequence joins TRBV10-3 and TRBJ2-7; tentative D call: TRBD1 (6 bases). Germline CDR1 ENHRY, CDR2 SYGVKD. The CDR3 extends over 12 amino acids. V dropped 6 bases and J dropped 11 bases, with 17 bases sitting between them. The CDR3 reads CAIRGADSQEYF. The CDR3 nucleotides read TGTGCCATCAGGGGGGCAGACTCTCAGGAGTACTTC.

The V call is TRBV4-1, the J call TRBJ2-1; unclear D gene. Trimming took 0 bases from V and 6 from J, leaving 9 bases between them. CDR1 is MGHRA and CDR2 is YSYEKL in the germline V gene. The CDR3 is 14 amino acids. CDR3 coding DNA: TGCGCCAGCAGCCAAGATCCCGGGCCCAATGAGCAGTTCTTC. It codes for CASSQDPGPNEQFF.

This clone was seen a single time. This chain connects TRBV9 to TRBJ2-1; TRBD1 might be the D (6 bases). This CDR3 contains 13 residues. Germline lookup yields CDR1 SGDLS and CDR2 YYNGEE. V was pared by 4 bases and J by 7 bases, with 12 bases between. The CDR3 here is CASSPDSFNEQFF. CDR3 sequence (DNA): TGTGCCAGCAGCCCGGACAGCTTTAATGAGCAGTTCTTC.

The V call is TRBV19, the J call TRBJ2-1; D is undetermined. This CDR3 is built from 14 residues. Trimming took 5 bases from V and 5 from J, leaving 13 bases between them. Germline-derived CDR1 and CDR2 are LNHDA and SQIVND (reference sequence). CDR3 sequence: CASSPGLKHNEQFF. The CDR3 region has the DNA TGTGCCAGTAGTCCGGGTCTCAAGCACAATGAGCAGTTCTTC. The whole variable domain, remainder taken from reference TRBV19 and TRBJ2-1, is DGGITQSPKYLFRKEGQNVTLSCEQNLNHDAMYWYRQDPGQGLRLIYYSQIVNDFQKGDIAEGYSVSREKKESFPLTVTSAQKNPTAFYLCASSPGLKHNEQFFGPGTRLTVL.

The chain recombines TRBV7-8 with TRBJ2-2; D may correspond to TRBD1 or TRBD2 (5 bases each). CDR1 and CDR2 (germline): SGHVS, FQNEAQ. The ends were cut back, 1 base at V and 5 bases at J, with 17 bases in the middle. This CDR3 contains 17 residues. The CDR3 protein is CASSLVSRGVKTGELFF. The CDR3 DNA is TGTGCCAGCAGCTTAGTCTCCCGAGGGGTCAAGACCGGGGAGCTGTTTTTT.

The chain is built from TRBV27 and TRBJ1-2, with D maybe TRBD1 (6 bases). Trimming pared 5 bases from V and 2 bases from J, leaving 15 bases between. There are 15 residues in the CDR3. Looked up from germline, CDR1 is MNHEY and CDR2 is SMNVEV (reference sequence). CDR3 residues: CASSPLTGPNYGYTF. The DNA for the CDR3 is TGTGCCAGCAGTCCCCTGACAGGCCCGAACTATGGCTACACCTTC.